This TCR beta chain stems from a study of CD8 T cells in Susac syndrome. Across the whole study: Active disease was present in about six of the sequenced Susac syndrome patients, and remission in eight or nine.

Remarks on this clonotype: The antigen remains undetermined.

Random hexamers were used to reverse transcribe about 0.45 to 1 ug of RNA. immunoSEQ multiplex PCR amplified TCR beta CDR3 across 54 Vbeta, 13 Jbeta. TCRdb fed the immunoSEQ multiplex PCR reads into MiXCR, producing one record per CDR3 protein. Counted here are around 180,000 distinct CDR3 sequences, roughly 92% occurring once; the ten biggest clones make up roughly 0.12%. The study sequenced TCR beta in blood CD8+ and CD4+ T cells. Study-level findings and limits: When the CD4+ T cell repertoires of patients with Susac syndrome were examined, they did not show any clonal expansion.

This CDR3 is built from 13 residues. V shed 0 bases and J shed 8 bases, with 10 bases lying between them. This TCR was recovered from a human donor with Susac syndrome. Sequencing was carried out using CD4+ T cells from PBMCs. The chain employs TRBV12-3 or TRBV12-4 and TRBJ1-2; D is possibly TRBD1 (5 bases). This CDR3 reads CASSLATRGGYTF. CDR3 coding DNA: TGTGCCAGCAGTTTAGCGACACGGGGCGGCTACACCTTC.